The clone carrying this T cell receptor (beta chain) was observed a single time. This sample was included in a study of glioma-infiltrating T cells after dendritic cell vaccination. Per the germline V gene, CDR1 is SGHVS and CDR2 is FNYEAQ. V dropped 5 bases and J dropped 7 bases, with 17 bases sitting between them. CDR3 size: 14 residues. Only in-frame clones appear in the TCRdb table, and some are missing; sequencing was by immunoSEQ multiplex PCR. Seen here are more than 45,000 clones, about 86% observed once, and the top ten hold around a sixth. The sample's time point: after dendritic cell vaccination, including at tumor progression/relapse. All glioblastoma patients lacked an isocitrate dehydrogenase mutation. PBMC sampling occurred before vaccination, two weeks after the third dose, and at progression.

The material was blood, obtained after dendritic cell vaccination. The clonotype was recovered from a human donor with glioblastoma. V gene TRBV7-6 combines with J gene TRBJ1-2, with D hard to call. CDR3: CASSPEPGETGYTF. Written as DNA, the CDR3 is TGTGCCAGCAGCCCAGAACCCGGGGAAACTGGCTACACCTTC.